Listed here are 11 T cell receptor beta chains from one sample, sequenced in a study of T cells in Graves' hyperthyroidism and ophthalmopathy. RNA transcripts were the template for amplifying TCR beta CDR3 regions. The HTBI primer set drove a first-round RT-PCR of the TCR CDR3. TCRdb itself ran the multiplex PCR reads through MiXCR, one entry per CDR3 protein. Here the sample spans approximately 700,000 distinct CDR3 sequences, less than 20% being singletons. The specimen sequenced was blood. Receptors originate from a man in his late teens or twenties with Graves' hyperthyroidism.

This clonotype occurred once. The junction shows a germline mismatch at one end, possibly a read error. The V call is TRBV6-2 or TRBV6-3, the J call TRBJ1-5; 8 positions match TRBD1. This CDR3 comprises 15 residues. CDR1 and CDR2 (germline): MNHEY, SVGEGT. The CDR3, as DNA: TGTGCCAGCAGTACCCAGGGGGCCTTCAATCAGCCCCACCATTTT. This gives the protein CASSTQGAFNQPHHF.

This clonotype was found a few times. The V call is TRBV2, the J call TRBJ1-5; 9 bases line up with TRBD1. There are 16 residues in the CDR3. The germline gives CDR1 SNHLY, CDR2 FYNNEI. V lost 8 bases and J lost 2; bases outside the gene matches: 10. As DNA, the CDR3 is TGTGCCAGCTCTGCCACGGGACAGGGAGGCAATCAGCCCCAGCATTTT. It encodes CASSATGQGGNQPQHF.

The chain carries TRBV5-1 and TRBJ2-3, with TRBD1 as a possible D gene (6 bases). The germline gives CDR1 SGHRS, CDR2 YFSETQ. This CDR3 is built from 17 residues. The ends were cut back, 0 bases at V and 4 bases at J, with 18 bases in the middle. The CDR3 sequence is CASSLGYRRGGADTQYF. The CDR3 DNA follows: TGCGCCAGCAGCTTGGGTTACAGAAGAGGGGGTGCAGATACGCAGTATTTT.

This sequence joins TRBV10-2 and TRBJ1-2, with TRBD1 matching over 9 bases. The J segment lost 8 bases and the V segment lost 10 bases, leaving 8 bases of the junction unmatched. This CDR3 comprises 12 residues. Germline values: CDR1 WSHSY, CDR2 SAAADI. In DNA form, the CDR3 reads TGCGCCACCACGAGCGGGACAGGGGGCTACACCTTC. This codes for CATTSGTGGYTF.

This clonotype was observed many times. Written as DNA, the CDR3 is TGTGCCAGCTCACCACCGAGGTGGGAGGCGAGGGATGAGCAGTTCTTC. This encodes CASSPPRWEARDEQFF. V gene TRBV18 combines with J gene TRBJ2-1; possible D gene TRBD2, 6 bases. This CDR3 has 16 amino acids. Trimming pared 0 bases from V and 8 bases from J, leaving 17 bases between. CDR1 and CDR2 (germline): KGHSH, LQKENI. The whole variable domain, filled in from reference TRBV18 and TRBJ2-1, reads NAGVMQNPRHLVRRRGQEARLRCSPMKGHSHVYWYRQLPEEGLKFMVYLQKENIIDESGMPKERFSAEFPKEGPSILRIQQVVRGDSAAYFCASSPPRWEARDEQFFGPGTRLTVL.

This clonotype was picked up a small number of times. The rearrangement uses TRBV7-2 and TRBJ2-7; tentatively, D is TRBD1 (5 bases). The germline gives CDR1 SGHTA, CDR2 FQGNSA. V was cut by 4 bases and J by 4 bases, with 17 bases left in between. The CDR3 runs to 15 residues. The DNA for the CDR3 is TGTGCCAGCAGCTCCCAACACGGCCAGGGTTACGAGCAGTACTTC. This sequence encodes CASSSQHGQGYEQYF.

There are many counts of this clonotype. The chain couples TRBV15 to TRBJ2-1; the match to TRBD1 covers 7 bases. This CDR3 is 16 amino acids long. Losses at the gene ends were 0 bases for V and 0 bases for J; bases not matched to a gene: 2. Germline lookup yields CDR1 LNHNV and CDR2 YYDKDF (reference sequence). This CDR3 is CATSRDRGLSYNEQFF. The CDR3, as DNA: TGTGCCACCAGCAGAGATAGGGGGCTCTCCTACAATGAGCAGTTCTTC.

This clonotype has a count of ten or more. This rearrangement joins TRBV2 to TRBJ2-3; tentative D call: TRBD1 (5 bases). The ends were cut back, 4 bases at V and 8 bases at J, with 13 bases in the middle. The CDR3 spans 13 residues. In germline, CDR1 is SNHLY, CDR2 FYNNEI. The CDR3 nucleotides are TGTGCCAGCAGTGGTATACAGGATGGTACGCAGTATTTT. Amino acid sequence: CASSGIQDGTQYF.

This clonotype was picked up one time. The chain uses TRBV4-3 and TRBJ2-3; D remains ambiguous. CDR3 length: 16 residues. Trimming pared 4 bases from V and 6 bases from J, leaving 20 bases between. Germline V gene sequence: CDR1 LGHNA, CDR2 YSLEER. This CDR3 is CASSPSSRAGADTQYF. The CDR3 region has the DNA TGCGCCAGCAGCCCCTCATCCCGGGCAGGCGCGGATACGCAGTATTTT.

This clonotype was observed a few times. The chain uses TRBV28 and TRBJ2-2; no reliable D call. V was shortened by 2 bases and J by 3 bases, with 4 bases between the two germline ends. Germline V gene lookup returns CDR1 MDHEN and CDR2 SYDVKM. The CDR3 is 13 amino acids. The CDR3 loop reads CASSLLHTGELFF. CDR3 bases: TGTGCCAGCAGTTTACTGCACACCGGGGAGCTGTTTTTT.

The rearrangement links TRBV2 to TRBJ2-7; D unclear. CDR3 length equals 13 residues. Germline CDR1 SNHLY, CDR2 FYNNEI. V lost 7 bases and J 0 bases, leaving 10 bases between the germline ends. The CDR3 coding sequence is TGTGCCAGCAAGAGGCAGACCTCCTACGAGCAGTACTTC. It translates to CASKRQTSYEQYF. Supplemented by reference TRBV2 and TRBJ2-7, the full variable domain reads EPEVTQTPSHQVTQMGQEVILRCVPISNHLYFYWYRQILGQKVEFLVSFYNNEISEKSEIFDDQFSVERPDGSNFTLKIRSTKLEDSAMYFCASKRQTSYEQYFGPGTRLTVT.